A single sample gave rise to the 28 T cell receptor beta chains below, sequenced in a study of blood T cell repertoires in COVID-19. Produced via immunoSEQ multiplex PCR; TCRdb's table is partial and in-frame only. Altogether approximately 150,000 clones are present, about nine tenths being singletons, with the ten largest covering around 1.6%. The sample was peripheral blood. These receptors originate from a woman in her fifties or sixties with acute or convalescent COVID-19.

The V call is TRBV11-3, the J call TRBJ1-1, with a tentative D call TRBD1 (5 bases). V lost 5 bases, J lost 1 base, and 14 bases lay in between. In germline, CDR1 is SGHNT, CDR2 YENEEA. The CDR3 loop spans 15 amino acids. The CDR3 region has the DNA TGTGCCAGCAGCCCCCGGACACAGAAGAACACTGAAGCTTTCTTT. Translating gives CASSPRTQKNTEAFF.

The CDR3 DNA follows: TGTGCCAGCAGTTCAGGGGACAGGGCTTATTCACCCCTCCACTTT. Encoded protein: CASSSGDRAYSPLHF. The V call is TRBV27, the J call TRBJ1-6; the match to TRBD1 covers 9 bases. V lost 4 bases to trimming and J lost 8 bases; unmatched junction nucleotides: 6. CDR1 MNHEY and CDR2 SMNVEV come from the germline V gene (reference sequence). The CDR3 length is 15 residues.

The sample holds one count of this clone. The V gene is TRBV6-2 or TRBV6-3, the J gene TRBJ1-2; 11 bases align to TRBD1. V gave up 5 bases and J gave up 3 bases; unmatched junction bases: 14. This CDR3 is built from 18 residues. Germline-derived CDR1 and CDR2 are MNHEY and SVGEGT. The CDR3 sequence: CASSTFFTDRGLDYGYTF. The CDR3 DNA sequence: TGTGCCAGCAGTACTTTCTTTACGGACAGGGGGCTAGACTATGGCTACACCTTC.

This chain uses TRBV27 with TRBJ2-7; 8 positions agree with TRBD1. This CDR3 spans 15 amino acids. The V and J ends lost 7 bases and 5 bases, in that order; junction bases with no gene match: 13. In germline, CDR1 is MNHEY, CDR2 SMNVEV (reference sequence). CDR3 in amino acids: CASIGTGQEVHEQYF. The CDR3 nucleotides read TGTGCCAGCATAGGGACGGGACAGGAAGTCCACGAGCAGTACTTC.

V is TRBV6-4 and J is TRBJ2-7; D possibly corresponds to TRBD1 (6 bases). The V gene lost 4 bases and the J gene lost 3 bases, with 10 bases spanning the gap. CDR1 and CDR2 from the germline V gene are MRHNA and SNTAGT. The CDR3 is 13 amino acids. The CDR3 DNA reads TGTGCCAGCAGTGTGGCACAGGGCTACGAGCAGTACTTC. This sequence encodes CASSVAQGYEQYF.

This chain uses TRBV2 with TRBJ2-3; a possible D gene is TRBD1 (5 bases). The CDR3 runs to 14 residues. Trimming shortened V by 1 base and J by 6 bases, and 11 bases separated the two germline ends. The germline V gene encodes CDR1 SNHLY and CDR2 FYNNEI. CDR3 loop: CASSEGMGLDTQYF. DNA of the CDR3: TGTGCCAGCAGTGAAGGGATGGGGCTGGATACGCAGTATTTT.

The chain links TRBV4-1 to TRBJ1-5; a possible D gene is TRBD1 (5 bases). CDR1 and CDR2 from the germline V gene are MGHRA and YSYEKL. The germline V and J ends were trimmed by 0 bases and 7 bases, with 13 bases remaining between them. The CDR3 extends over 15 amino acids. The CDR3 bases are TGCGCCAGCAGCCAAGATCGGGGGAATTGGCAGCCCCAGCATTTT. The encoded protein is CASSQDRGNWQPQHF.

J is TRBJ1-5 and V is TRBV6-2 or TRBV6-3; 7 bases line up with TRBD1. The V gene's germline CDR1 is MNHEY and CDR2 SVGEGT. The trim removed 2 bases at V and 7 bases at J, leaving 11 bases unmatched. The CDR3 length is 16 residues. The CDR3 region is CASSYRGQGVGQPQHF. In DNA, the CDR3 is TGTGCCAGCAGTTACCGGGGCCAGGGGGTAGGGCAGCCCCAGCATTTT.

This clone was seen only a few times. The gene calls are TRBV5-6 and TRBJ2-7; TRBD1 agrees at 8 bases. With V trimmed by 6 bases and J by 7 bases, 6 bases remained unmatched. This CDR3 comprises 12 residues. Germline lookup yields CDR1 SGHDT and CDR2 YYEEEE. CDR3 protein: CASTTGVGEQYF. In nucleotides, the CDR3 is TGTGCCAGCACGACAGGGGTAGGGGAGCAGTACTTC.

Only a few counts were recorded for this clone. The chain has TRBV19 and TRBJ1-1, with unresolved D. The CDR3 length is 14 residues. V shed 2 bases and J shed 2 bases, with 9 bases lying between them. Looked up from germline, CDR1 is LNHDA and CDR2 is SQIVND (reference sequence). The CDR3 DNA sequence: TGTGCCAGTAGTATAACCCCAGTTAACACTGAAGCTTTCTTT. Its translation is CASSITPVNTEAFF.

The chain carries TRBV15 and TRBJ2-5, with 7 bases matching TRBD2. Germline CDR1 LNHNV, CDR2 YYDKDF (reference sequence). This CDR3 has 16 amino acids. J was trimmed by 1 base and V by 0 bases; bases with no gene match: 5. CDR3 region: CATSRDKLAVQETQYF. DNA for the CDR3: TGTGCCACCAGCAGAGATAAGCTAGCGGTCCAAGAGACCCAGTACTTC.

Concerning this clone: Different DNA sequences within this sample yield the same CDR3. The rearrangement uses TRBV6-5 and TRBJ2-7; unclear D gene. The CDR3 covers 14 residues. The V end lost 0 bases, the J end lost 2 bases, and 8 bases lay between the germline ends. The V gene's germline CDR1 is MNHEY and CDR2 SVGAGI. For the CDR3, the DNA is TGTGCCAGCAGTTACTCTGCAGGAACCTACGAGCAGTACTTC. It yields the protein CASSYSAGTYEQYF.

This rearrangement joins TRBV4-3 to TRBJ2-5; TRBD2 matches at 7 bases. V dropped 0 bases and J dropped 4; count of bases not matched to a gene: 8. CDR3 length: 16 residues. The germline CDR1 and CDR2 sequences are LGHNA and YSLEER. The CDR3 loop reads CASSQELLAIGETQYF. The CDR3 DNA follows: TGCGCCAGCAGCCAAGAGTTACTAGCGATAGGAGAGACCCAGTACTTC.

V is TRBV10-1 and J is TRBJ1-1; D might be TRBD1 (6 bases). The germline V and J ends were trimmed by 2 bases and 1 base, with 17 bases remaining between them. CDR1 is WNHNN and CDR2 is SYGVQD in the germline V gene (reference sequence). This CDR3 comprises 17 residues. The DNA of the CDR3 is TGCGCCAGCAGTGAGCGCACAGGGAAATCGGCGAACACTGAAGCTTTCTTT. Translated: CASSERTGKSANTEAFF.

The chain uses TRBV4-3 and TRBJ2-3; a possible D gene is TRBD1 (6 bases). Germline CDR1 is LGHNA and CDR2 is YSLEER. V was cut by 1 base and J by 5 bases, with 16 bases left in between. The CDR3 runs to 16 residues. The DNA of the CDR3 is TGCGCCAGCAGCCAAGTCCGGGACACGGGACAAGATACGCAGTATTTT. It yields the protein CASSQVRDTGQDTQYF.

The chain joins TRBV6-5 to TRBJ1-3, with D possibly matching TRBD1 (5 bases). V gave up 7 bases and J gave up 0 bases, with 13 bases separating them. Germline V gene lookup returns CDR1 MNHEY and CDR2 SVGAGI. This CDR3 has 15 residues. CDR3 region: CASISGGDSGNTIYF. The CDR3 bases are TGTGCCAGCATTTCTGGGGGGGACTCTGGAAACACCATATATTTT.

Note on this clone: This CDR3 is also generated by other DNA sequences in the sample. The chain has TRBV19 and TRBJ1-5; 8 nucleotides line up with TRBD1. V gave up 7 bases and J gave up 0 bases; unmatched junction bases: 5. In germline, CDR1 is LNHDA, CDR2 SQIVND (reference sequence). The CDR3 runs 15 residues. This CDR3 reads CASTLTGDSNQPQHF. CDR3 sequence (DNA): TGTGCCAGTACCTTGACAGGGGATAGCAATCAGCCCCAGCATTTT.

The chain carries TRBV18 and TRBJ2-7; D gene ambiguous. V was pared by 3 bases and J by 0 bases, with 12 bases between. The CDR3 is made up of 15 amino acids. In germline, CDR1 is KGHSH, CDR2 LQKENI. The CDR3 is CASSPGFLGSYEQYF. Written as DNA, the CDR3 is TGTGCCAGCTCACCCGGCTTCCTAGGCTCCTACGAGCAGTACTTC.

The CDR3 sequence is CASSLNPDTYSNQPQHF. The CDR3 DNA sequence: TGTGCCAGCAGCTTAAACCCGGACACCTATAGCAATCAGCCCCAGCATTTT. V is TRBV7-9 and J is TRBJ1-5, with TRBD1 as a possible D gene (5 bases). CDR1 and CDR2 from the germline V gene are SEHNR and FQNEAQ (reference sequence). This CDR3 spans 17 amino acids. V was trimmed by 2 bases and J by 0 bases, leaving 14 bases between them.

CDR3 in amino acids: CASSLGQAEEKLFF. The CDR3 DNA sequence: TGTGCCAGCAGCTTAGGCCAGGCAGAGGAAAAACTGTTTTTT. The genes are TRBV7-9 and TRBJ1-4; D is unclear. The V end was cut by 1 base, the J end by 8 bases, with 11 bases between. Germline V gene data show CDR1 as SEHNR and CDR2 as FQNEAQ (reference sequence). This CDR3 is built from 14 residues. The entire variable domain, with the rest obtained from reference TRBV7-9 and TRBJ1-4, is as follows: DTGVSQNPRHKITKRGQNVTFRCDPISEHNRLYWYRQTLGQGPEFLTYFQNEAQLEKSRLLSDRFSAERPKGSFSTLEIQRTEQGDSAMYLCASSLGQAEEKLFFGSGTQLSVL.

The CDR3 region has the DNA TGCAGCGCCTCAGGGGAAAACATTCAGTACTTC. It is translated as CSASGENIQYF. The gene calls are TRBV29-1 and TRBJ2-4; maybe TRBD1 (6 bases). From germline, CDR1 is SQVTM and CDR2 ANQGSEA. The CDR3 spans 11 residues. V was pared by 7 bases and J by 5 bases, with 9 bases between.

The chain combines TRBV7-2 with TRBJ1-2; 10 bases fit TRBD1. In germline, CDR1 is SGHTA, CDR2 FQGNSA. Losses at the gene ends were 2 bases for V and 7 bases for J; bases not matched to a gene: 10. This CDR3 has 16 residues. CDR3 region: CASSLNPPGQGSGYTF. As DNA, the CDR3 is TGTGCCAGCAGCTTAAATCCTCCGGGACAGGGGTCTGGCTACACCTTC.

The chain recombines TRBV27 with TRBJ2-1, with D perhaps matching TRBD2 (7 bases). Between the trimmed V and J ends, which lost 7 bases and 0 bases, there was a span of 19 bases. The length of the CDR3 is 17 residues. Looked up from germline, CDR1 is MNHEY and CDR2 is SMNVEV (reference sequence). CDR3 loop: CASTTLPGGPSYNEQFF. Here the CDR3 DNA reads TGTGCCAGCACGACGCTTCCGGGGGGCCCCTCCTACAATGAGCAGTTCTTC.

The chain uses TRBV9 and TRBJ2-7; D is possibly TRBD1 (5 bases). The germline V and J ends were trimmed by 0 bases and 0 bases, with 7 bases remaining between them. Germline CDR1 reads SGDLS; CDR2 reads YYNGEE. The CDR3 sequence is 14 residues long. CDR3 region: CASSVEGVSYEQYF. In DNA, the CDR3 is TGTGCCAGCAGCGTAGAAGGGGTCTCCTACGAGCAGTACTTC.

V gene TRBV11-3 combines with J gene TRBJ1-2; 7 positions match TRBD1. Germline trimming cut 4 bases from V and 4 bases from J; bases unmatched to any gene: 6. Germline V gives CDR1 SGHNT, CDR2 YENEEA. The CDR3 runs 14 residues. CDR3 coding DNA: TGTGCCAGCAGCTCGGGGGGGACAGCCTATGGCTACACCTTC. Its protein product is CASSSGGTAYGYTF.

The V and J genes are TRBV30 and TRBJ1-6; TRBD1 matches 7 bases. CDR1 is GTSNPN and CDR2 is SVGIG in the germline V gene (reference sequence). V lost 4 bases and J lost 2; bases outside the gene matches: 14. CDR3 size: 18 residues. CDR3 nucleotide sequence: TGTGCCTGGAAGGTTACGTCTGGGCAGGGGGCCTATAATTCACCCCTCCACTTT. This translates into CAWKVTSGQGAYNSPLHF.

The chain carries TRBV6-2 or TRBV6-3 and TRBJ1-2; no clear D gene. Germline V gene lookup returns CDR1 MNHEY and CDR2 SVGEGT. V lost 2 bases to trimming and J lost 7 bases, with 11 bases between them. The CDR3 extends over 13 amino acids. This CDR3 reads CASSYPVNLGYTF. The CDR3 bases are TGTGCCAGCAGTTACCCGGTGAACCTTGGCTACACCTTC.

This clone came up once. CDR3 protein: CASSFPRGSYGSPLHF. In DNA, the CDR3 is TGTGCCAGCAGTTTCCCAAGGGGGTCATACGGTTCACCCCTCCACTTT. The V and J genes are TRBV6-2 or TRBV6-3 and TRBJ1-6, with D maybe TRBD1 (6 bases). CDR1 is MNHEY and CDR2 is SVGEGT in the germline V gene. Trimming shortened V by 4 bases and J by 9 bases, and 19 bases separated the two germline ends. CDR3 length: 16 amino acids.